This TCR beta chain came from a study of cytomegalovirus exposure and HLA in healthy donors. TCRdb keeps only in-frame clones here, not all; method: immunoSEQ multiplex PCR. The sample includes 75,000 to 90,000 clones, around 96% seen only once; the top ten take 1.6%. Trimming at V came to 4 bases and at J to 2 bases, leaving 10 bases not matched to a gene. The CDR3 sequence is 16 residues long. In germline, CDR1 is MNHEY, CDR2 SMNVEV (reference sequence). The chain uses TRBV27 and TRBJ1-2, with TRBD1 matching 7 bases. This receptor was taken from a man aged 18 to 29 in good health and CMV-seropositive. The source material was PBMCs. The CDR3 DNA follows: TGTGCCAGCAGTTCGCTACCCCAGGGACAGAACTATGGCTACACCTTC. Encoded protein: CASSSLPQGQNYGYTF.